The present entry profiles one T cell receptor (beta chain) with its context. Its target is unknown. The V gene lost 4 bases and the J gene lost 3 bases, with 18 bases spanning the gap. The germline V gene has CDR1 KGHSH and CDR2 LQKENI. The CDR3 has 16 residues. This entry is derived from a study of T cell responses to AZD1222 COVID-19 vaccine. The protocol was immunoSEQ multiplex PCR, while the TCRdb copy is restricted to in-frame clones and leaves out a portion. The data hold roughly 110,000 clones, with about 90% observed a single time. The study, taken as a whole, reports: Researchers report vaccine-associated CD4 TCRs spanning spike, with dominance at 160-218 and 743-854.

This chain links TRBV18 with TRBJ1-1, with a weak D call TRBD1 (6 bases). Sequencing was performed on peripheral blood, taken on day 0 of AZD1222 vaccination. This TCR derives from an adult in good health. The DNA of the CDR3 is TGTGCCAGCTCACGGGACACCATAACGGGGGACACTGAAGCTTTCTTT. Translated, it gives CASSRDTITGDTEAFF.